Listed here are 30 T cell receptor beta chains from one sample, sequenced in a study of CD8+ T cells in alopecia areata. Extracted from the samples, RNA was reverse transcribed into cDNA to serve as the sequencing template. Produced via immunoSEQ multiplex PCR; TCRdb's table is partial and in-frame only. The top ten clones hold over 1.5% of a sample with fewer than 350,000 clones, 58% of them seen once. Noted treatment: oral pan-JAK inhibitor, 5-10 mg twice daily. The starting material was CD4+ T cells sorted from blood, obtained at week 24, from a patient treated with tofacitinib. These receptors were taken from a human donor with alopecia areata.

This clone was seen at least ten times. The rearrangement joins TRBV4-2 to TRBJ2-2; TRBD2 matches at 9 bases. V lost 3 bases, J lost 5 bases, and 4 bases stayed unmatched. Per the germline V gene, CDR1 is LGHNA and CDR2 is YNFKEQ. CDR3 length: 15 residues. CDR3 loop: CASSHAGGQTGELFF. The CDR3, as DNA: TGTGCCAGCAGCCATGCGGGGGGGCAGACCGGGGAGCTGTTTTTT.

This chain's CDR3 is CASSLTRDRGYYEQYF. The CDR3 nucleotides read TGTGCCAGCAGCTTAACCAGGGACAGGGGGTACTACGAGCAGTACTTC. This rearrangement joins TRBV7-3 to TRBJ2-7; 11 bases are a match to TRBD1. CDR3 length: 16 amino acids. The junction had 4 bases not matched to a gene; V was cut back by 0 bases and J by 3 bases. Germline CDR1 reads SGHTA; CDR2 reads FQGTGA.

This clone was detected a few times. CDR3 sequence reads: CASSFGATNTEAFF. The CDR3 nucleotides read TGTGCCAGCAGTTTCGGAGCTACTAACACTGAAGCTTTCTTT. The rearrangement uses TRBV6-6 and TRBJ1-1; D remains ambiguous. Between the trimmed V and J ends, which lost 4 bases and 2 bases, there was a span of 11 bases. This CDR3 is built from 14 residues. The germline CDR1 and CDR2 sequences are MNHNY and SVGAGI (reference sequence).

The chain employs TRBV30 and TRBJ1-5; no reliable D call. This CDR3 has 13 amino acids. The germline V gene encodes CDR1 GTSNPN and CDR2 SVGIG (reference sequence). Trimming shortened V by 2 bases and J by 3 bases, and 8 bases separated the two germline ends. CDR3 sequence (DNA): TGTGCCTGGAGTTACGAGGACAATCAGCCCCAGCATTTT. Encoded protein: CAWSYEDNQPQHF.

This clone was counted only a few times. V usage is TRBV29-1 and J usage is TRBJ2-1; D ambiguous. This CDR3 is 10 amino acids long. CDR1 and CDR2 from the germline V gene are SQVTM and ANQGSEA. V was cut by 4 bases and J by 5 bases, with 3 bases left in between. CDR3 sequence reads: CSVGDNEQFF. DNA for the CDR3: TGCAGCGTTGGGGACAATGAGCAGTTCTTC.

This chain connects TRBV29-1 to TRBJ2-1, with a weak D call TRBD1 (5 bases). The CDR3 is made up of 12 amino acids. V shed 6 bases and J shed 7 bases, with 13 bases lying between them. Germline V gives CDR1 SQVTM, CDR2 ANQGSEA. The CDR3 region is CSVARRVNEQFF. The CDR3 DNA reads TGCAGCGTCGCCCGCAGGGTAAATGAGCAGTTCTTC.

The chain carries TRBV10-3 and TRBJ2-3, with 13 bases aligning to TRBD2. After removal of 6 bases from V and 4 bases from J, the junction contained 7 bases not matched to a gene. Germline V gene data show CDR1 as ENHRY and CDR2 as SYGVKD. The CDR3 totals 16 residues. This CDR3 reads CAIRPWTSGGPDTQYF. The CDR3, as DNA: TGTGCCATCAGGCCTTGGACTAGCGGGGGTCCAGATACGCAGTATTTT.

This clone was seen only a few times. The CDR3 protein is CASTSDGAYEQYF. Written as DNA, the CDR3 is TGTGCCAGCACTTCGGACGGTGCCTACGAGCAGTACTTC. The chain uses TRBV28 and TRBJ2-7; D uncertain. The CDR3 is 13 amino acids. Trimming removed 7 bases at V and 2 bases at J, with 12 bases between. Per the germline V gene, CDR1 is MDHEN and CDR2 is SYDVKM.

The chain carries TRBV5-4 and TRBJ2-3; TRBD1 matches at 7 bases. With 3 bases clipped from V and 1 base from J, the junction kept 8 bases outside the gene matches. There are 16 residues in the CDR3. Germline V CDR1 and CDR2: SGHNT, YYREEE (reference sequence). The CDR3 reads CASSWGHRGRTDTQYF. CDR3 nucleotide sequence: TGTGCCAGCAGCTGGGGTCACAGGGGACGCACAGATACGCAGTATTTT.

This clone was seen a few times. The rearrangement uses TRBV5-1 and TRBJ2-3, with D uncertain. Germline-derived CDR1 and CDR2 are SGHRS and YFSETQ. V dropped 8 bases and J dropped 11 bases, with 15 bases sitting between them. The CDR3 consists of 11 residues. CDR3 sequence: CASSDPGVQYF. CDR3 in DNA: TGCGCCAGTTCGGACCCCGGCGTGCAGTATTTT.

The V gene is TRBV2, the J gene TRBJ2-3; D is undetermined. Germline CDR1 and CDR2: SNHLY and FYNNEI. The V and J ends lost 2 bases and 6 bases respectively, with 15 bases between them. The CDR3 runs 15 residues. The DNA for the CDR3 is TGTGCCAGCAGTGAAATCGCTAGTCAAGTGGATACGCAGTATTTT. Its protein product is CASSEIASQVDTQYF.

This clone appeared a few times. The genes are TRBV6-1 and TRBJ1-3; D not certain. This CDR3 is 14 amino acids long. V was shortened by 1 base and J by 4 bases, with 8 bases between the two germline ends. CDR1 MNHNS and CDR2 SASEGT come from the germline V gene. This CDR3 reads CASSEEARGNTIYF. In nucleotides, the CDR3 is TGTGCCAGCAGTGAAGAAGCCCGAGGAAACACCATATATTTT.

The chain employs TRBV2 and TRBJ1-6; D not certain. Germline values: CDR1 SNHLY, CDR2 FYNNEI. The CDR3 extends over 15 amino acids. Deletions cut 3 bases from V and 5 bases from J, with 11 bases between. The CDR3 nucleotides read TGTGCCAGCAGTGATACAAGGACTGATAATTCACCCCTCCACTTT. Amino acids: CASSDTRTDNSPLHF.

The chain is built from TRBV25-1 and TRBJ2-3; D is tentatively TRBD1 or TRBD2 (5 bases each). This CDR3 has 17 residues. Germline-derived CDR1 and CDR2 are MGHDK and SYGVNS. Trimming took off 2 bases at V and 0 bases at J, with 15 bases between the two ends. Here the CDR3 DNA reads TGTGCCAGCAGTGAAACCGGGACGGGAATAAGCACAGATACGCAGTATTTT. Translating it yields CASSETGTGISTDTQYF.

In its sample, this clone was seen once. V is TRBV15 and J is TRBJ1-2; TRBD1 aligns across 8 bases. This CDR3 has 15 amino acids. Germline V CDR1 and CDR2: LNHNV, YYDKDF (reference sequence). J was trimmed by 4 bases and V by 1 base; bases with no gene match: 5. The CDR3 DNA is TGTGCCACCAGCAGAGCCATGACAGGGGCCTATGGCTACACCTTC. Residues: CATSRAMTGAYGYTF.

The CDR3 bases are TGTGCCAGCAGCCCCGAAGTCAGAGGGGGCACAGATACGCAGTATTTT. Translated: CASSPEVRGGTDTQYF. V usage is TRBV7-3 and J usage is TRBJ2-3; the D gene could be TRBD1 or TRBD2 (5 bases each). Germline-derived CDR1 and CDR2 are SGHTA and FQGTGA. The CDR3 extends over 16 amino acids. V lost 5 bases to trimming and J lost 1 base, with 16 bases between them.

V usage is TRBV7-2 and J usage is TRBJ2-7; tentatively, D is TRBD1 or TRBD2 (5 bases each). CDR1 and CDR2 (germline): SGHTA, FQGNSA. Trimming pared 1 base from V and 3 bases from J, leaving 13 bases between. There are 15 residues in the CDR3. This chain's CDR3 is CASSLGQGPFYEQYF. In DNA, the CDR3 is TGTGCCAGCAGCTTAGGGCAGGGACCATTCTACGAGCAGTACTTC.

This clone was detected a few times. This chain connects TRBV30 to TRBJ1-1, with D uncertain. Between the trimmed V and J ends, which lost 0 bases and 7 bases, there was a span of 9 bases. From germline, CDR1 is GTSNPN and CDR2 SVGIG (reference sequence). This CDR3 contains 12 residues. CDR3 loop: CAWSVRRNEAFF. The CDR3 DNA reads as TGTGCCTGGAGTGTACGAAGGAATGAAGCTTTCTTT.

This rearrangement joins TRBV6-1 to TRBJ2-1; D is perhaps TRBD1 (6 bases). V lost 10 bases and J lost 4, with 14 bases in between. The CDR3 totals 13 residues. Germline CDR1 is MNHNS and CDR2 is SASEGT. The CDR3 DNA follows: TGTGCCACCGGACCCAGGGGTTACAATGAGCAGTTCTTC. This gives the protein CATGPRGYNEQFF.

On this clone: This CDR3 is also generated by other DNA sequences in the sample. The chain is built from TRBV5-1 and TRBJ2-3; 8 bases fit TRBD1. CDR1 is SGHRS and CDR2 is YFSETQ in the germline V gene. The CDR3 covers 15 residues. V lost 2 bases, J lost 3 bases, and 5 bases stayed unmatched. The CDR3 region has the DNA TGCGCCAGCAGCTTAGGACAGGGAGAGACAGATACGCAGTATTTT. Its translation: CASSLGQGETDTQYF. The full variable domain, in which reference TRBV5-1 and TRBJ2-3 provide the parts outside the CDR3, is KAGVTQTPRYLIKTRGQQVTLSCSPISGHRSVSWYQQTPGQGLQFLFEYFSETQRNKGNFPGRFSGRQFSNSRSEMNVSTLELGDSALYLCASSLGQGETDTQYFGPGTRLTVL.

This clone was seen only a few times. This sequence joins TRBV29-1 and TRBJ1-1; D unclear. This CDR3 is 13 amino acids long. The V gene lost 1 base and the J gene lost 5 bases, with 11 bases spanning the gap. Per the germline V gene, CDR1 is SQVTM and CDR2 is ANQGSEA. The CDR3 sequence: CSVEGGFGTEAFF. The CDR3 bases are TGCAGCGTTGAAGGGGGTTTCGGGACTGAAGCTTTCTTT. Looking up the rest from reference TRBV29-1 and TRBJ1-1 gives the full variable domain: SAVISQKPSRDICQRGTSLTIQCQVDSQVTMMFWYRQQPGQSLTLIATANQGSEATYESGFVIDKFPISRPNLTFSTLTVSNMSPEDSSIYLCSVEGGFGTEAFFGQGTRLTVV.

The chain recombines TRBV7-9 with TRBJ1-5, with D tentatively TRBD1 (5 bases). This CDR3 has 15 amino acids. V was cut by 5 bases and J by 5 bases, with 16 bases left in between. Germline V gene sequence: CDR1 SEHNR, CDR2 FQNEAQ (reference sequence). CDR3 bases: TGTGCCAGCAGCCGTACAAGCCCGGGGGATCAGCCCCAGCATTTT. Protein sequence: CASSRTSPGDQPQHF.

The DNA of the CDR3 is TGTGCCAGTAACACAGGGAAGAGCTATGGCTACACCTTC. Translating it yields CASNTGKSYGYTF. The V and J genes are TRBV19 and TRBJ1-2, with TRBD1 as a possible D gene (6 bases). V was cut by 7 bases and J by 4 bases, with 13 bases left in between. The length of the CDR3 is 13 residues. The germline gives CDR1 LNHDA, CDR2 SQIVND (reference sequence). Supplemented by reference TRBV19 and TRBJ1-2, the full variable domain reads DGGITQSPKYLFRKEGQNVTLSCEQNLNHDAMYWYRQDPGQGLRLIYYSQIVNDFQKGDIAEGYSVSREKKESFPLTVTSAQKNPTAFYLCASNTGKSYGYTFGSGTRLTVV.

The rearrangement links TRBV25-1 to TRBJ2-7; D gene ambiguous. From germline, CDR1 is MGHDK and CDR2 SYGVNS. The CDR3 totals 13 residues. V dropped 8 bases and J dropped 2 bases, with 13 bases sitting between them. The CDR3 region is CASANVAAYEQYF. The DNA of the CDR3 is TGTGCCAGCGCTAACGTCGCAGCCTACGAGCAGTACTTC.

This clone appeared a few times. The rearrangement joins TRBV19 to TRBJ1-1, with 7 bases lining up with TRBD1. CDR3 length: 14 residues. Trimming cost V 5 bases and J 6 bases; bases outside gene matches: 9. Germline-derived CDR1 and CDR2 are LNHDA and SQIVND (reference sequence). CDR3 in amino acids: CASSPLGGSAEAFF. The CDR3 DNA is TGTGCCAGTAGTCCTCTAGGGGGCTCCGCTGAAGCTTTCTTT.

The chain uses TRBV7-9 and TRBJ1-3; D unclear. The germline V gene has CDR1 SEHNR and CDR2 FQNEAQ (reference sequence). V shed 4 bases and J shed 13 bases, with 23 bases lying between them. CDR3 size: 15 residues. The CDR3 here is CASSSTASRFRGIYF. The CDR3 DNA sequence: TGTGCCAGCAGCTCTACCGCGTCAAGATTTAGAGGAATATATTTT.

The V gene is TRBV2, the J gene TRBJ1-2; D is possibly TRBD1 (6 bases). V was trimmed by 0 bases and J by 8 bases, leaving 10 bases between them. Germline assignment: CDR1 SNHLY and CDR2 FYNNEI. The CDR3 totals 13 residues. The CDR3 loop is CASSEASDRGYTF. The CDR3 coding sequence is TGTGCCAGCAGTGAAGCGTCCGACAGGGGCTACACCTTC.

At least ten counts were recorded for this clone. V gene TRBV27 combines with J gene TRBJ2-5; 11 nucleotides match TRBD1. V gave up 2 bases and J gave up 1 base; unmatched junction bases: 6. This CDR3 region has 17 residues. CDR1 and CDR2 (germline): MNHEY, SMNVEV (reference sequence). The CDR3 is CASSLTGTGGVQETQYF. CDR3 DNA sequence: TGTGCCAGCAGTTTAACCGGGACAGGGGGTGTCCAAGAGACCCAGTACTTC.

The chain employs TRBV29-1 and TRBJ1-2; D not certain. Per germline, CDR1 SQVTM and CDR2 ANQGSEA. V dropped 6 bases and J dropped 0 bases, with 11 bases sitting between them. CDR3 size: 13 residues. The CDR3 protein is CSVTSIANYGYTF. DNA of the CDR3: TGCAGCGTGACTTCCATAGCTAACTATGGCTACACCTTC.

The genes are TRBV4-1 and TRBJ2-7; the D is unclear. The CDR3 loop spans 14 amino acids. CDR1 MGHRA and CDR2 YSYEKL come from the germline V gene. V was shortened by 4 bases and J by 2 bases, with 12 bases between the two germline ends. The CDR3: CASSPGGRPYEQYF. The CDR3 coding sequence is TGCGCCAGCAGCCCAGGCGGCAGGCCCTACGAGCAGTACTTC.